This entry features one TCR beta chain sequence. What it recognizes is unknown. The data originate from a study of shared clonotypes between healthy human individuals. Notes on the study in general: Naive subsets generally exceeded memory subsets in estimated richness. What rarefaction showed was incomplete sorted-subset sequencing despite large depth.

Deletions cut 0 bases from V and 5 bases from J, with 17 bases between. Germline V CDR1 and CDR2: GTSNPN, SVGIG (reference sequence). This CDR3 comprises 15 residues. Data came from immunoSEQ multiplex PCR; TCRdb stores just in-frame clones and leaves some out. In the table there are about 2 million clones, 85% to 95% of which are singletons. The sequencing input was naive CD4+ T cells sorted from blood. Subset described: CD45RA+ positively selected. This receptor was identified in a young man in good health. V usage is TRBV30 and J usage is TRBJ2-7; the D gene is possibly TRBD2 (6 bases). The CDR3: CAWSVGLAVSDEQYF. The DNA for the CDR3 is TGTGCCTGGAGTGTAGGGTTAGCGGTTAGCGACGAGCAGTACTTC. The full variable domain, completed using reference TRBV30 and TRBJ2-7, is SQTIHQWPATLVQPVGSPLSLECTVEGTSNPNLYWYRQAAGRGLQLLFYSVGIGQISSEVPQNLSASRPQDRQFILSSKKLLLSDSGFYLCAWSVGLAVSDEQYFGPGTRLTVT.